The rows below give T cell receptor beta chains drawn from one sample of a study of blood T cell repertoires in COVID-19. TCRdb's copy holds only in-frame clones and misses some; the assay was immunoSEQ multiplex PCR. The sample has about 260,000 clones; about 89% are singletons. The sequenced sample was peripheral blood. The receptors were sampled from a woman aged 40 to 50 who had recovered from COVID-19. CDR3s include the opening cysteine and the closing phenylalanine or tryptophan. The order of the fields is J gene, D gene, clone size, V gene, CDR3 protein, CDR3 DNA. D genes are given only for firm matches. Clone size is shown for a subset of rows, as once, few, many or a class of expanded clone.

TRBJ2-7 | TRBD1 | - | TRBV12-3/TRBV12-4 | CASISGTGREQYF | TGTGCCAGCATTTCCGGGACAGGGCGCGAGCAGTACTTC
TRBJ2-5 | TRBD1 | - | TRBV5-4 | CASSMGPRGGEETQYF | TGTGCCAGCAGCATGGGCCCGAGAGGGGGCGAAGAGACCCAGTACTTC
TRBJ2-1 | - | - | TRBV3-1/TRBV3-2 | CASRHGLSVYNEQFF | TGTGCCAGCAGGCATGGACTATCCGTCTACAATGAGCAGTTCTTC
TRBJ2-1 | - | - | TRBV5-4 | CASSLVAGHEQFF | TGTGCCAGCAGCTTGGTAGCAGGGCATGAGCAGTTCTTC
TRBJ2-1 | TRBD2 | - | TRBV11-2 | CASSLDPLAGGRRRQFF | TGTGCCAGCAGCTTAGATCCCCTAGCGGGGGGGCGTCGGAGGCAGTTCTTC
TRBJ1-2 | - | few | TRBV5-1 | CASSPGQIYGYTF | TGCGCCAGCAGCCCAGGACAGATCTATGGCTACACCTTC
TRBJ2-3 | TRBD2 | - | TRBV5-1 | CASSLLAGVSTDTQYF | TGCGCCAGCAGCTTACTAGCGGGGGTCTCCACAGATACGCAGTATTTT
TRBJ2-3 | - | - | TRBV27 | CASSLRESTDTQYF | TGTGCCAGCAGTTTACGGGAGAGCACAGATACGCAGTATTTT
TRBJ1-4 | - | - | TRBV6-1 | CASSGAISIGFATNEKLFF | TGTGCCAGCAGTGGGGCAATTTCGATCGGTTTTGCAACTAATGAAAAACTGTTTTTT
TRBJ2-7 | - | - | TRBV29-1 | CSVEVDRAYEQYF | TGCAGCGTTGAGGTGGACAGAGCCTACGAGCAGTACTTC
TRBJ2-3 | - | - | TRBV6-2/TRBV6-3 | CASSMGGAQYF | TGTGCCAGCAGTATGGGTGGAGCGCAGTATTTT
TRBJ2-7 | - | - | TRBV7-8 | CASSLAGGYEQYF | TGTGCCAGCAGCTTAGCGGGCGGGTACGAGCAGTACTTC
TRBJ2-5 | - | - | TRBV25-1 | CASSETGLGKETQYF | TGTGCCAGCAGTGAAACGGGACTGGGTAAAGAGACCCAGTACTTC